This T cell receptor (beta chain) was found in a study of T cells after somatic rescue of genetic block. Some clones are missing from TCRdb's copy, which holds only in-frame ones; the method was immunoSEQ multiplex PCR. The sample yields 45,000 to 55,000 clones, around 96% seen once. The germline V gene has CDR1 SGDLS and CDR2 YYNGEE. The CDR3 has 13 residues. V was shortened by 1 base and J by 5 bases, with 9 bases between the two germline ends. The clonotype comes from a child under two years old. The sample taken for sequencing was peripheral blood mononuclear cells (PBMCs). The V and J genes are TRBV9 and TRBJ2-5; tentatively, D is TRBD1 (5 bases). CDR3 in DNA: TGTGCCAGCAGCGTACAGGGAAGTGAGACCCAGTACTTC. This encodes CASSVQGSETQYF.